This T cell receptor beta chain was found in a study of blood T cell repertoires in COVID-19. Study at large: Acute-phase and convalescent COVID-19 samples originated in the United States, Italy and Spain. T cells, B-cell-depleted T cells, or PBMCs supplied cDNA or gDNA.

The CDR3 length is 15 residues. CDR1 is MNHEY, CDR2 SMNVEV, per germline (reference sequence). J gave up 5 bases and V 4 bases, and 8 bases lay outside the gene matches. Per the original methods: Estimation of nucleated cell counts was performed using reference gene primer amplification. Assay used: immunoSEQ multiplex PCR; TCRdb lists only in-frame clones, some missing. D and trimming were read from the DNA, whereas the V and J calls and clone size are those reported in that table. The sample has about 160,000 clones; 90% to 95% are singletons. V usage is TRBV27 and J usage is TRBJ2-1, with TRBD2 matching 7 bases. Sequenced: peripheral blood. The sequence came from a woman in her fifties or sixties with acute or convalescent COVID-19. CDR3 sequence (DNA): TGTGCCAGCAGTTCCCAGGGACTATTCAACAATGAGCAGTTCTTC. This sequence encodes CASSSQGLFNNEQFF.